One and the same sample provided the 14 T cell receptor beta chains below, sequenced in a study of identical twins. MiXCR, applied by TCRdb to the 5' RACE reads, yields one record per CDR3 protein. The sample carries under 450,000 distinct CDR3 sequences, approximately 17% recorded once. The material sequenced was naive T cells sorted from blood. Every receptor here comes from a middle-aged man in good health.

DNA of the CDR3: TGCAGTGGCCTGTCGGGGGCTGCCAAAAACATTCAGTACTTC. Translated: CSGLSGAAKNIQYF. The rearrangement joins TRBV20-1 to TRBJ2-4; D may be TRBD1 or TRBD2 (6 bases each). Germline values: CDR1 DFQATT, CDR2 SNEGSKA (reference sequence). The CDR3 loop spans 14 amino acids. V was shortened by 7 bases and J by 1 base, with 14 bases between the two germline ends.

This chain uses TRBV6-2 or TRBV6-3 with TRBJ2-3; possibly TRBD1 for D (6 bases). Trimming left V 4 bases short and J 4 bases short, with 15 bases between. The CDR3 has 15 amino acids. Germline loops: CDR1 MNHEY, CDR2 SVGEGT. The CDR3 spells CASSSTGFSADTQYF. The CDR3 nucleotides are TGTGCCAGCAGTTCTACAGGGTTCTCCGCAGATACGCAGTATTTT.

This sequence joins TRBV20-1 and TRBJ2-7; no definite D call. CDR3 length: 14 residues. Germline values: CDR1 DFQATT, CDR2 SNEGSKA (reference sequence). V was clipped by 0 bases and J by 0 bases, with 9 bases between them. The CDR3 DNA is TGCAGTGCTAGAGATCTGAGAAACTCCTACGAGCAGTACTTC. This codes for CSARDLRNSYEQYF.

Ten or more counts support this clonotype. The genes are TRBV20-1 and TRBJ1-5; a weak D match, TRBD1 (6 bases). This CDR3 has 12 amino acids. The V and J ends lost 4 bases and 4 bases respectively, with 8 bases between them. Germline V gives CDR1 DFQATT, CDR2 SNEGSKA (reference sequence). The CDR3 DNA sequence: TGCAGTGCTATGGGGGCGAATCAGCCCCAGCATTTT. The encoded protein is CSAMGANQPQHF.

This clonotype was picked up a small number of times. The chain employs TRBV28 and TRBJ2-2; 7 bases are a match to TRBD1. Germline V gene sequence: CDR1 MDHEN, CDR2 SYDVKM. CDR3 length: 15 amino acids. Losses at the gene ends were 5 bases for V and 2 bases for J; bases not matched to a gene: 5. CDR3 sequence: CASSPGGVNTGELFF. The CDR3 DNA follows: TGTGCCAGCAGTCCAGGGGGAGTTAACACCGGGGAGCTGTTTTTT.

This clonotype has at least ten counts. This chain joins TRBV29-1 and TRBJ2-7; the match to TRBD1 covers 9 bases. Germline V gene data show CDR1 as SQVTM and CDR2 as ANQGSEA. The CDR3 is 14 residues long. V lost 6 bases, J lost 3 bases, and 9 bases stayed unmatched. The CDR3 DNA sequence: TGCAGCGTAGAGGACAGGGGAGGACTCTACGAGCAGTACTTC. Translation: CSVEDRGGLYEQYF.

CDR3 in amino acids: CASGSGPTYNEQFF. In nucleotides, the CDR3 is TGTGCCAGCGGCAGCGGGCCTACCTACAATGAGCAGTTCTTC. The rearrangement uses TRBV28 and TRBJ2-1; maybe TRBD2 (6 bases). Germline CDR1 is MDHEN and CDR2 is SYDVKM. Trimming pared 8 bases from V and 2 bases from J, leaving 13 bases between. The CDR3 is made up of 14 amino acids.

This chain uses TRBV12-3 or TRBV12-4 with TRBJ1-1; no clear D gene. V shed 3 bases and J shed 1 base, with 12 bases lying between them. The CDR3 loop spans 15 amino acids. This CDR3 is CASSFNAPANTEAFF. The CDR3 nucleotides are TGTGCCAGCAGTTTTAATGCCCCGGCGAACACTGAAGCTTTCTTT.

J is TRBJ2-5 and V is TRBV5-1; TRBD1 matches 8 bases. CDR3 length: 18 residues. Germline V gene data show CDR1 as SGHRS and CDR2 as YFSETQ. With V trimmed by 1 base and J by 2 bases, 13 bases remained unmatched. The CDR3 coding sequence is TGCGCCAGCAGCTTGACAGGGGTGGGGACAGGCTCGCAAGAGACCCAGTACTTC. Protein sequence: CASSLTGVGTGSQETQYF.

The chain combines TRBV5-4 with TRBJ2-7; possibly TRBD2 for D (6 bases). This CDR3 is 13 amino acids long. V gave up 4 bases and J gave up 4 bases, with 12 bases separating them. Looked up from germline, CDR1 is SGHNT and CDR2 is YYREEE (reference sequence). The CDR3 region has the DNA TGTGCCAGCAGCCCGGGACGGGAGTACGAGCAGTACTTC. The encoded protein is CASSPGREYEQYF.

This clonotype has just a few counts. The DNA for the CDR3 is TGTGCCAGCAGTTGGAAGGTTTTTGATGGCTATGGCTACACCTTC. Encoded protein: CASSWKVFDGYGYTF. The rearrangement links TRBV12-3 or TRBV12-4 to TRBJ1-2; no reliable D call. V lost 4 bases and J 4 bases, leaving 16 bases between the germline ends. The CDR3 extends over 15 amino acids.

This clonotype was recorded a few times. The V call is TRBV29-1, the J call TRBJ1-2; 8 bases map to TRBD1. The germline V gene encodes CDR1 SQVTM and CDR2 ANQGSEA. CDR3 length: 15 residues. The V and J ends lost 4 bases and 6 bases, in that order; junction bases with no gene match: 13. This CDR3 is CSVGSGTGALHGYTF. The CDR3 DNA is TGCAGCGTTGGATCCGGGACAGGCGCCCTCCATGGCTACACCTTC. The whole variable domain, filled in from reference TRBV29-1 and TRBJ1-2, reads SAVISQKPSRDICQRGTSLTIQCQVDSQVTMMFWYRQQPGQSLTLIATANQGSEATYESGFVIDKFPISRPNLTFSTLTVSNMSPEDSSIYLCSVGSGTGALHGYTFGSGTRLTVV.

The rearrangement joins TRBV7-9 to TRBJ2-1; a possible D gene is TRBD1 (6 bases). The germline CDR1 and CDR2 sequences are SEHNR and FQNEAQ (reference sequence). Trimming stripped 8 bases from V and 5 bases from J, with 7 bases between. The CDR3 spans 11 residues. The CDR3 is CASRDNNEQFF. The DNA for the CDR3 is TGTGCCAGCCGGGACAACAATGAGCAGTTCTTC.

There are a few counts of this clonotype. The J gene is TRBJ2-5, the V gene TRBV4-3; no definite D call. Trimming left V 4 bases short and J 1 base short, with 10 bases between. Germline assignment: CDR1 LGHNA and CDR2 YSLEER. This CDR3 has 14 amino acids. CDR3 bases: TGCGCCAGCAGCCCTACTATCCGCCAAGAGACCCAGTACTTC. Protein product: CASSPTIRQETQYF.